These 18 T cell receptor beta chains share one sample of origin, sequenced in a study of blood T cell repertoires in COVID-19. The repertoire was sequenced with immunoSEQ multiplex PCR; TCRdb's copy has only in-frame clones and lacks some. Among hundreds of thousands of clones, more than 85% were seen once, and the ten largest hold about 1.6%. Sequenced material: PBMCs or T cells enriched from blood (not recorded which). Every receptor here comes from a woman in her forties or fifties who had recovered from COVID-19.

V usage is TRBV29-1 and J usage is TRBJ2-7, with TRBD1 matching over 11 bases. Germline values: CDR1 SQVTM, CDR2 ANQGSEA. Unmatched junction bases numbered 5, after V lost 3 bases and J lost 4 bases. This CDR3 is built from 14 residues. The CDR3 nucleotides read TGCAGCGTTGAGACCGGGACAGGGGGGTACGAGCAGTACTTC. Translated, it gives CSVETGTGGYEQYF.

The chain couples TRBV27 to TRBJ2-2; maybe TRBD1 (6 bases). With 7 bases removed from V and 1 base from J, the gap between germline ends came to 13 bases. The CDR3 has 15 residues. Germline V gives CDR1 MNHEY, CDR2 SMNVEV (reference sequence). CDR3 DNA: TGTGCCAGCACGGCCAGGGGCCAGAACACCGGGGAGCTGTTTTTT. Protein sequence: CASTARGQNTGELFF.

V gene TRBV2 combines with J gene TRBJ1-4; possible D gene TRBD1, 5 bases. Germline V gives CDR1 SNHLY, CDR2 FYNNEI. This CDR3 comprises 14 residues. Trimming stripped 6 bases from V and 4 bases from J, with 12 bases between. The CDR3 here is CASRSTALNEKLFF. CDR3 coding DNA: TGTGCCAGCAGATCGACAGCTCTTAATGAAAAACTGTTTTTT.

The rearrangement joins TRBV10-3 to TRBJ2-7; tentative D call: TRBD2 (6 bases). V lost 11 bases, J lost 1 base, and 12 bases lay in between. Germline V gene lookup returns CDR1 ENHRY and CDR2 SYGVKD. The CDR3 length is 12 residues. CDR3 sequence reads: CAAQGGSYEQYF. CDR3 in DNA: TGTGCCGCGCAGGGAGGATCCTACGAGCAGTACTTC.

V gene TRBV7-9 combines with J gene TRBJ2-7, with D perhaps matching TRBD2 (6 bases). The CDR3 sequence is 15 residues long. Germline V gene data show CDR1 as SEHNR and CDR2 as FQNEAQ (reference sequence). V shed 5 bases and J shed 3 bases, with 17 bases lying between them. This CDR3 reads CASSIPGRESYEQYF. The CDR3 DNA reads as TGTGCCAGCAGCATACCGGGACGGGAGAGCTACGAGCAGTACTTC.

CDR3 sequence: CASSETSGRAHEQFF. CDR3 sequence (DNA): TGTGCCAGCAGTGAGACTAGCGGGAGGGCCCATGAGCAGTTCTTC. The V gene is TRBV2, the J gene TRBJ2-1; 14 bases align to TRBD2. The germline CDR1 and CDR2 sequences are SNHLY and FYNNEI. The CDR3 loop spans 15 amino acids. J lost 8 bases, V lost 3 bases, and 3 bases had no gene match. The full variable domain, rest sourced from reference TRBV2 and TRBJ2-1, is EPEVTQTPSHQVTQMGQEVILRCVPISNHLYFYWYRQILGQKVEFLVSFYNNEISEKSEIFDDQFSVERPDGSNFTLKIRSTKLEDSAMYFCASSETSGRAHEQFFGPGTRLTVL.

This CDR3 is CASSMGPYEGTEAFF. Written as DNA, the CDR3 is TGTGCCAGTAGTATGGGCCCCTATGAGGGCACTGAAGCTTTCTTT. The chain carries TRBV19 and TRBJ1-1; D is unresolved. Germline lookup yields CDR1 LNHDA and CDR2 SQIVND (reference sequence). Trimming took 3 bases from V and 4 from J, leaving 15 bases between them. The CDR3 length is 15 residues.

This clone was seen a single time. CDR3 in DNA: TGTGCCAGCAGTCCTCACAGGGGCAGCGACACTGAAGCTTTCTTT. This codes for CASSPHRGSDTEAFF. The chain couples TRBV28 to TRBJ1-1; 7 bases fit TRBD1. With 5 bases clipped from V and 3 bases from J, the junction kept 9 bases outside the gene matches. Germline V gives CDR1 MDHEN, CDR2 SYDVKM. The CDR3 consists of 15 residues. Together with reference TRBV28 and TRBJ1-1, the CDR3 gives the full variable domain: DVKVTQSSRYLVKRTGEKVFLECVQDMDHENMFWYRQDPGLGLRLIYFSYDVKMKEKGDIPEGYSVSREKKERFSLILESASTNQTSMYLCASSPHRGSDTEAFFGQGTRLTVV.

This clone was seen a single time. This chain connects TRBV19 to TRBJ1-1; 7 bases match TRBD1. Germline CDR1 reads LNHDA; CDR2 reads SQIVND (reference sequence). CDR3 size: 14 residues. J gave up 3 bases and V 5 bases, and 6 bases lay outside the gene matches. The CDR3 bases are TGTGCCAGTAGTGCACAGGGGTCGGACACTGAAGCTTTCTTT. Translating it yields CASSAQGSDTEAFF.

V is TRBV7-9 and J is TRBJ2-7, with 8 nucleotides matching TRBD2. The ends lost 5 bases at V and 0 bases at J; junction bases unmatched: 15. CDR1 and CDR2 from the germline V gene are SEHNR and FQNEAQ (reference sequence). This CDR3 is 18 amino acids long. DNA for the CDR3: TGTGCCAGCAGCCCCCAGCGCGGGAGGCCGTCTTTCTCCTACGAGCAGTACTTC. This translates into CASSPQRGRPSFSYEQYF.

The chain couples TRBV27 to TRBJ2-7, with D tentatively TRBD1 (5 bases). This CDR3 is 14 amino acids long. From germline, CDR1 is MNHEY and CDR2 SMNVEV (reference sequence). With 2 bases removed from V and 3 bases from J, the gap between germline ends came to 11 bases. CDR3 sequence: CASSLDRGGYEQYF. For the CDR3, the DNA is TGTGCCAGCAGTTTAGATAGGGGCGGCTACGAGCAGTACTTC.

As DNA, the CDR3 is TGCAGCGTTGAAATTTGGGGAGGACGTGTGATGAACACTGAAGCTTTCTTT. This sequence encodes CSVEIWGGRVMNTEAFF. The chain employs TRBV29-1 and TRBJ1-1; unclear D gene. V lost 2 bases to trimming and J lost 0 bases, with 19 bases between them. Germline V gives CDR1 SQVTM, CDR2 ANQGSEA. This CDR3 has 17 residues.

In regard to this clone: Its ends do not fully match the called genes, so a read error is possible. CDR3 DNA sequence: TGTGCTAGCAGCCTTGACTTAATAGCGGGATACACCGGGGAGCTGTTTTTT. It is translated as CASSLDLIAGYTGELFF. The chain has TRBV7-7 and TRBJ2-2; the match to TRBD2 covers 8 bases. The germline V gene encodes CDR1 SSHAT and CDR2 FNYEAQ (reference sequence). The CDR3 extends over 17 amino acids. Based on the CDR3 plus reference TRBV7-7 and TRBJ2-2, the full variable domain is GAGVSQSPRYKVTKRGQDVTLRCDPISSHATLYWYQQALGQGPEFLTYFNYEAQPDKSGLPSDRFSAERPEGSISTLTIQRTEQRDSAMYRCASSLDLIAGYTGELFFGEGSRLTVL.

The rearrangement links TRBV3-1 (or the pseudogene TRBV3-2) to TRBJ2-1; TRBD2 agrees at 11 bases. Germline CDR1 is LGHDT and CDR2 is YNNKEL (reference sequence). V trimming: 0 bases; J trimming: 5 bases; junction bases outside the gene matches: 15. The CDR3 consists of 20 residues. CDR3 DNA sequence: TGTGCCAGCAGCCAAGATCACGGGGGTCTACTAGCGGGAGTCAACAATGAGCAGTTCTTC. Translated, it gives CASSQDHGGLLAGVNNEQFF.

The CDR3 protein is CASSLSPGSDTGELFF. CDR3 nucleotide sequence: TGTGCCAGCAGCCTTTCCCCCGGGTCAGACACCGGGGAGCTGTTTTTT. The chain links TRBV7-3 to TRBJ2-2; D not resolved. CDR3 length: 16 amino acids. The V end lost 5 bases, the J end lost 3 bases, and 16 bases lay between the germline ends. CDR1 and CDR2 from the germline V gene are SGHTA and FQGTGA.

The chain recombines TRBV2 with TRBJ1-3, with D tentatively TRBD1 (6 bases). Trimming pared 3 bases from V and 2 bases from J, leaving 11 bases between. In germline, CDR1 is SNHLY, CDR2 FYNNEI. There are 15 residues in the CDR3. CDR3 loop: CASSDEGVTGNTIYF. CDR3 sequence (DNA): TGTGCCAGCAGTGATGAGGGGGTGACTGGAAACACCATATATTTT. Filled out from reference TRBV2 and TRBJ1-3, the complete variable domain reads EPEVTQTPSHQVTQMGQEVILRCVPISNHLYFYWYRQILGQKVEFLVSFYNNEISEKSEIFDDQFSVERPDGSNFTLKIRSTKLEDSAMYFCASSDEGVTGNTIYFGEGSWLTVV.

The chain combines TRBV2 with TRBJ2-3, with a tentative D call TRBD2 (5 bases). The CDR3 spans 12 residues. Germline V gene lookup returns CDR1 SNHLY and CDR2 FYNNEI. V was cut by 4 bases and J by 8 bases, with 10 bases left in between. The DNA of the CDR3 is TGTGCCAGCAGTGGAGCGGTCGGTACGCAGTATTTT. It codes for CASSGAVGTQYF.

The J gene is TRBJ1-6, the V gene TRBV16; 7 nucleotides match TRBD1. The V gene end was trimmed by 5 bases and the J gene end by 1 base; junction bases not matched to a gene: 8. The germline gives CDR1 KGHSY, CDR2 FQNENV. The CDR3 contains 17 residues. In DNA form, the CDR3 reads TGTGCCAGCAGCTCCGACAGGGTGGCATCCTATAATTCACCCCTCCACTTT. It yields the protein CASSSDRVASYNSPLHF.